These T cell receptor beta chains were read from a single sample in a study of blood T cell repertoires in COVID-19. Using immunoSEQ multiplex PCR, the repertoire was profiled, and TCRdb retains in-frame clones only, with some absent. The sample has about 150,000 clones; about 85% are singletons. What was sequenced was peripheral blood. These receptors all stem from a man between 60 and 75 years old with COVID-19, enrolled during active disease. Both conserved end residues are part of each CDR3. The D gene is left open where the match is weak. Not all rows give a size; the values are once, few, many and, for expanded clones, a class.

NA TRBJ2-1 TRBV19 TRBD1 TGTGCCAGTAGTGCGCCGGGACAGGGGGCGAGTGAGCAGTTCTTC CASSAPGQGASEQFF
NA TRBJ1-3 TRBV6-5 TRBD1 TGTGCCAGCAGTAGGACAGGGTTTGGAAACACCATATATTTT CASSRTGFGNTIYF
NA TRBJ2-1 TRBV12-3/TRBV12-4 TRBD1 TGTGCCAGCAGTTTTGCACGGGACAGGGATCCGTTCTTC CASSFARDRDPFF
once TRBJ1-6 TRBV29-1 NA TGCAGCGTTGCTCCGGGGAGGAATTCACCCCTCCACTTT CSVAPGRNSPLHF
NA TRBJ2-7 TRBV18 TRBD1 TGTGCCAGCTCACCAGGCGGACAGGGGACAGGCGAGCAGTACTTC CASSPGGQGTGEQYF
NA TRBJ1-6 TRBV19 TRBD1 TGTGCCAGTAGTATATCAGACAGGGGGGTCAATTCACCCCTCCACTTT CASSISDRGVNSPLHF
NA TRBJ1-4 TRBV30 TRBD1 TGTGCCTGGCAAAAGGGGACAGGGGGACAGGGGGAACTGTTTTTT CAWQKGTGGQGELFF
NA TRBJ1-3 TRBV30 NA TGTGCCTGGAGTCCCTTCTCTGGAAACACCATATATTTT CAWSPFSGNTIYF
NA TRBJ1-4 TRBV30 TRBD1 TGTGCCTGGAGTGTGGGAACAGGGGGAAGTGAAAAACTGTTTTTT CAWSVGTGGSEKLFF
few TRBJ1-3 TRBV7-3 NA TGTGCCAGCAGCTTCGCGGGCCCTGGAAACACCATATATTTT CASSFAGPGNTIYF
NA TRBJ1-6 TRBV28 TRBD1 TGTGCCAGCAGTGTTGACAGGGGGCCTTCACCCCTCCACTTT CASSVDRGPSPLHF
few TRBJ1-5 TRBV5-8 NA TGTGCCAGCAGCTTGTTTCTACAGCTCAATCAGCCCCAGCATTTT CASSLFLQLNQPQHF
NA TRBJ1-1 TRBV19 TRBD1 TGTGCCAGTACCGAGGGACAGTCTCTGAACACTGAAGCTTTCTTT CASTEGQSLNTEAFF
few TRBJ1-2 TRBV12-3/TRBV12-4 NA TGTGCCAGCAGTTTGGGAGTAGGCTACACCTTC CASSLGVGYTF
NA TRBJ2-7 TRBV11-1 NA TGTGCCAGCAGCTTACTTTTCGGGACAAACGAGCAGTACTTC CASSLLFGTNEQYF
once TRBJ2-7 TRBV28 NA TGTGCCAGCAGTCCTGGCCTCTCCTACGAGCAGTACTTC CASSPGLSYEQYF
once TRBJ1-1 TRBV3-1/TRBV3-2 NA TGTGCCAGCAGCCCCGCAGGGAACACTGAAGCTTTCTTT CASSPAGNTEAFF
NA TRBJ1-2 TRBV10-3 TRBD1 TGTGCCATCAGTGCGGACCCCGGGACAGGGGGCTTAATATACGGCTACACCTTC CAISADPGTGGLIYGYTF
NA TRBJ2-7 TRBV27 NA TGTGCCAGCAGTACCCGAGGCGCCTACGAGCAGTACTTC CASSTRGAYEQYF
NA TRBJ2-5 TRBV11-2 NA TGTGCCAGCAGCTTTAGCGGATCTGGGGAGACCCAGTACTTC CASSFSGSGETQYF
NA TRBJ1-5 TRBV5-6 NA TGTGCCAGCAGCTTTCGGGGGGGCAATCAGCCCCAGCATTTT CASSFRGGNQPQHF
NA TRBJ1-4 TRBV30 TRBD1 TGTGCCTGGAGTGCAGGGGGCCTCATTTCAACTAATGAAAAACTGTTTTTT CAWSAGGLISTNEKLFF
NA TRBJ1-2 TRBV20-1 NA TGCAGTGCTAGATATAGGGGTGGCTACACCTTC CSARYRGGYTF
NA TRBJ2-2 TRBV3-1/TRBV3-2 TRBD2 TGTGCCAGCAGCCAAGATAGCGGGGAGTCATCTAGGGAGCTGTTTTTT CASSQDSGESSRELFF
NA TRBJ1-1 TRBV18 TRBD1 TGTGCCAGCTCACCTCAGGGGGCGTCCGGGGGCACTGAAGCTTTCTTT CASSPQGASGGTEAFF
NA TRBJ2-1 TRBV24-1 NA TGTGCCACCGCAGGGTTTGGCAATGAGCAGTTCTTC CATAGFGNEQFF
NA TRBJ1-2 TRBV7-2 NA TGTGCCAGCAGCTTAGTATCGAGTAACTATGGCTACACCTTC CASSLVSSNYGYTF
NA TRBJ2-6 TRBV5-6 TRBD2 TGTGCCAGCAGCAGCGTAGCGGGACGTGGGGCCAACGTCCTGACTTTC CASSSVAGRGANVLTF
NA TRBJ2-7 TRBV12-3/TRBV12-4 NA TGTGCCAGCAGTTTAGCTGAGTACGAGCAGTACTTC CASSLAEYEQYF
NA TRBJ2-5 TRBV19 NA TGTGCCAGTAGTACCACAGGGTCGGGGGAGACCCAGTACTTC CASSTTGSGETQYF
NA TRBJ1-3 TRBV5-6 TRBD1 TGTGCCAGCAGCTTGACCAGGGGGCTAGGAAACACCATATATTTT CASSLTRGLGNTIYF
few TRBJ1-2 TRBV7-9 NA TGTGCCAGCACCCGACATGGGGCAAGTGCTAACTATGGCTACACCTTC CASTRHGASANYGYTF
NA TRBJ1-1 TRBV19 NA TGTGCCAGTAGCAGAGAACGGGTCACTGAAGCTTTCTTT CASSRERVTEAFF
once TRBJ2-5 TRBV5-1 TRBD2 TGCGCCAGCAGCTTGTGGGGGACTAGCGGGAGTGGAGAGACCCAGTACTTC CASSLWGTSGSGETQYF
NA TRBJ2-1 TRBV11-2 NA TGTGCCAGCTCAATAGCTCTGAGCTCCTACAATGAGCAGTTCTTC CASSIALSSYNEQFF
NA TRBJ1-5 TRBV6-2/TRBV6-3 NA TGTGCCAGCAGTTACTCGATACAGTCCAATCAGCCCCAGCATTTT CASSYSIQSNQPQHF
NA TRBJ1-4 TRBV7-6 NA TGTGCCAGCAGCCGCAACACAGGGACAACTAATGAAAAACTGTTTTTT CASSRNTGTTNEKLFF
NA TRBJ2-1 TRBV7-2 TRBD2 TGTGCCAGCAGCCCCGAGCGGGGCCGCGTCTACAATGAGCAGTTCTTC CASSPERGRVYNEQFF
NA TRBJ2-3 TRBV7-3 NA TGTGCCAGCAGCTTAACGTCTAGCACAGATACGCAGTATTTT CASSLTSSTDTQYF
NA TRBJ1-5 TRBV24-1 NA TGTGCCACCAGTGATCCCCGGACACGCAGCAATCAGCCCCAGCATTTT CATSDPRTRSNQPQHF
NA TRBJ1-1 TRBV6-6 NA TGTGCCAGCAGTTCTACGACAGGCCTGAACACTGAAGCTTTCTTT CASSSTTGLNTEAFF
NA TRBJ2-5 TRBV5-4 NA TGTGCCAGCAGCTTGGTGCCTAGCGTTGACGAGACCCAGTACTTC CASSLVPSVDETQYF
NA TRBJ2-3 TRBV6-2/TRBV6-3 TRBD2 TGTGCCAGCAGTTCAGCGCGGGAGTTTTTCCAAGATACGCAGTATTTT CASSSAREFFQDTQYF
NA TRBJ1-1 TRBV27 NA TGTGCCAGCAGTTTACTTCAGAGGATGAACACTGAAGCTTTCTTT CASSLLQRMNTEAFF